Below, 9 T cell receptor beta chains from the same sample are listed, as sequenced in a study of CD8 T cells in ankylosing spondylitis (dated by TCRdb to 2017 to 2019). Library creation used 5' RACE. These reads were obtained on an Illumina HiSeq 2500. Starting from the raw public reads, TCRdb applied fastp trimming at Q25, assembled clones with MiXCR and retained in-frame beta chains. Rows with a matching CDR3 protein are joined into one entry that keeps the most common DNA and genes. The sample records 300,000 to 350,000 distinct CDR3 sequences, approximately 14% of which are singletons. The ten largest clones represent roughly 1.1% of the sample. The sequencing input was blood, either unsorted or a sorted T cell fraction (not recorded which). The receptors here all came from a male donor with ankylosing spondylitis or in good health (not recorded which).

The rearrangement links TRBV5-1 to TRBJ2-7; tentatively, D is TRBD2 (6 bases). Trimming stripped 2 bases from V and 2 bases from J, with 11 bases between. CDR3 length: 14 amino acids. From germline, CDR1 is SGHRS and CDR2 YFSETQ. The chain's CDR3 is CASSLRGSAYEQYF. CDR3 nucleotides: TGCGCCAGCAGCTTACGGGGGAGCGCCTACGAGCAGTACTTC.

The chain has TRBV27 and TRBJ2-3, with 7 bases identical to TRBD2. The germline CDR1 and CDR2 sequences are MNHEY and SMNVEV (reference sequence). The CDR3 is 15 amino acids. The trim removed 3 bases at V and 4 bases at J, leaving 7 bases unmatched. CDR3 residues: CASSLGGRSADTQYF. DNA for the CDR3: TGTGCCAGCAGTTTGGGGGGGAGGAGTGCAGATACGCAGTATTTT.

This chain connects TRBV15 to TRBJ2-3, with TRBD2 matching over 7 bases. The ends lost 3 bases at V and 8 bases at J; junction bases unmatched: 17. The CDR3 contains 17 residues. Germline values: CDR1 LNHNV, CDR2 YYDKDF (reference sequence). The CDR3 DNA follows: TGTGCCACCAGCAGGGCTCCGGGAGGTGCCCCACACGTTACGCAGTATTTT. It is translated as CATSRAPGGAPHVTQYF. The whole variable domain, remainder taken from reference TRBV15 and TRBJ2-3, is DAMVIQNPRYQVTQFGKPVTLSCSQTLNHNVMYWYQQKSSQAPKLLFHYYDKDFNNEADTPDNFQSRRPNTSFCFLDIRSPGLGDTAMYLCATSRAPGGAPHVTQYFGPGTRLTVL.

This clonotype was seen only a few times. The chain links TRBV12-3 or TRBV12-4 to TRBJ1-2; TRBD1 agrees at 7 bases. The CDR3 spans 12 residues. V was clipped by 6 bases and J by 8 bases; unmatched bases: 6. Here the CDR3 reads CASSRQGDGYTF. The DNA for the CDR3 is TGTGCCAGCAGCCGACAGGGCGACGGCTACACCTTC.

In its sample, this clonotype was seen many times. The chain joins TRBV6-1 to TRBJ2-1; 10 bases agree with TRBD2. The germline gives CDR1 MNHNS, CDR2 SASEGT. The CDR3 covers 16 residues. J gave up 5 bases and V 2 bases, and 6 bases lay outside the gene matches. CDR3 DNA: TGTGCCAGCAGTGAATCGTTACTAGCGGGGAACAATGAGCAGTTCTTC. Protein product: CASSESLLAGNNEQFF.

This clonotype was seen a few times. The chain is built from TRBV4-2 and TRBJ1-1; D unresolved. Trimming cost V 0 bases and J 1 base, with 3 bases left between them. CDR1 is LGHNA and CDR2 is YNFKEQ in the germline V gene. The CDR3 is 13 residues long. The CDR3, as DNA: TGTGCCAGCAGCCAAGAAGCGAACACTGAAGCTTTCTTT. Its protein product is CASSQEANTEAFF.

The chain has TRBV29-1 and TRBJ2-1; TRBD1 matches 10 bases. CDR1 and CDR2 (germline): SQVTM, ANQGSEA. The CDR3 is 14 residues long. Trimming cost V 3 bases and J 8 bases; bases outside gene matches: 7. The CDR3 reads CSVDGDRGLDEQFF. As DNA, the CDR3 is TGCAGCGTTGATGGGGACAGGGGTTTGGATGAGCAGTTCTTC.

The DNA for the CDR3 is TGTGCCACCAGAGCGGGGGGAAACACCGGGGAGCTGTTTTTT. As protein: CATRAGGNTGELFF. The rearrangement joins TRBV2 to TRBJ2-2; 9 bases are shared with TRBD2. Per the germline V gene, CDR1 is SNHLY and CDR2 is FYNNEI. Trimming cost V 10 bases and J 2 bases; bases outside gene matches: 5. CDR3 length: 14 residues.

The chain employs TRBV29-1 and TRBJ1-1; D gene unclear. Germline values: CDR1 SQVTM, CDR2 ANQGSEA. The CDR3 extends over 13 amino acids. Deletions cut 2 bases from V and 2 bases from J, with 9 bases between. This CDR3 is CSVEKGPNTEAFF. CDR3 nucleotide sequence: TGCAGCGTTGAAAAGGGCCCAAACACTGAAGCTTTCTTT.